Listed below are T cell receptor beta chains from one sample, sequenced in a study of OX40 agonist ivuxolimab in advanced cancers. TCRdb's table, derived via immunoSEQ multiplex PCR, lists solely in-frame clones and lacks some. This table holds tens of thousands of clones, around 93% found once. This specimen was CD4+ or CD8+ T cells sorted from blood, taken in a trial of the OX40 agonist ivuxolimab. Every receptor here comes from an adult with an advanced solid tumor such as melanoma, head and neck, liver or kidney cancer. Both conserved end residues are part of each CDR3. The D gene is left open where the match is weak. Where a row states a size, it is once, few, many or the class of an expanded clone; other rows omit it.

14 | TRBJ1-2 | - | - | TRBV19 | TGTGCCAGTAGTATGTGGATAACGGGTTATGGCTACACCTTC | CASSMWITGYGYTF
17 | TRBJ1-1 | TRBD1 | - | TRBV10-3 | TGTGCCATCAGTGACGAGACAGGGGCGGGGGTGAACACTGAAGCTTTCTTT | CAISDETGAGVNTEAFF
14 | TRBJ2-2 | - | - | TRBV9 | TGTGCCAGCAGCGCAGGACGGCGGCCCGGGGAGCTGTTTTTT | CASSAGRRPGELFF
14 | TRBJ1-2 | - | - | TRBV15 | TGTGCCACCAGCAGAGATTTTGGGGTCTATGGCTACACCTTC | CATSRDFGVYGYTF
15 | TRBJ2-1 | - | - | TRBV7-2 | TGTGCCAGCAGACTAGACTATCTCTCCTACAATGAGCAGTTCTTC | CASRLDYLSYNEQFF
11 | TRBJ2-1 | - | once | TRBV29-1 | TGCAGCGTTCTTTGGGGGGGCATGGCGTTCTTC | CSVLWGGMAFF
16 | TRBJ2-7 | - | - | TRBV5-1 | TGCGCCAGCAGCTTGGCTTCGGAGGGGGATCCCTTCGAGCAGTACTTC | CASSLASEGDPFEQYF
15 | TRBJ2-7 | TRBD1 | - | TRBV9 | TGTGCCAGCAGCGTAGCGACAGGGAGCTCCTACGAGCAGTACTTC | CASSVATGSSYEQYF
14 | TRBJ1-5 | - | - | TRBV7-2 | TGTGCCAGCAGCTCGGCAGGGGGCAATCAGCCCCAGCATTTT | CASSSAGGNQPQHF
15 | TRBJ2-5 | TRBD2 | - | TRBV9 | TGTGCCAGCAGCGAGGGACTAGCGGGGGGAGAGACCCAGTACTTC | CASSEGLAGGETQYF
14 | TRBJ2-7 | - | - | TRBV7-2 | TGTGCCAGCAGCCCGCTAGGAGAGACCTACGAGCAGTACTTC | CASSPLGETYEQYF
16 | TRBJ2-3 | TRBD2 | - | TRBV9 | TGTGCCAGCAGCGCCGAGTATAGCGGGGGAGCGGATACGCAGTATTTT | CASSAEYSGGADTQYF
15 | TRBJ1-6 | - | - | TRBV2 | TGTGCCAGCGTGCAAGAAAGCTCCTATAATTCACCCCTCCACTTT | CASVQESSYNSPLHF
15 | TRBJ2-1 | TRBD2 | - | TRBV7-2 | TGTGCCAGCAGCTTACAGCGGGAGGGCCGAAGTGAGCAGTTCTTC | CASSLQREGRSEQFF
12 | TRBJ2-5 | - | once | TRBV29-1 | TGCAGCGTTGGAACCGCCGAAGAGACCCAGTACTTC | CSVGTAEETQYF
15 | TRBJ2-7 | TRBD2 | - | TRBV5-8 | TGTGCCAGCAGCTTTAAGGGACTAGCGGGAGTGGAGCAGTACTTC | CASSFKGLAGVEQYF
15 | TRBJ2-7 | - | once | TRBV27 | TGTGCCAGCAGTTTAATATCGGACAGCATCTACGAGCAGTACTTC | CASSLISDSIYEQYF
14 | TRBJ2-7 | - | - | TRBV13 | TGTGCCAGCAGCCGCGGGACGGGAGACTACGAGCAGTACTTC | CASSRGTGDYEQYF
15 | TRBJ2-3 | TRBD2 | - | TRBV4-2 | TGTGCCAGCAGCTACCTAGCGGAAAGCACAGATACGCAGTATTTT | CASSYLAESTDTQYF
16 | TRBJ1-2 | - | - | TRBV19 | TGTGCCAGTAGTATGTATGGGCAAGGTCCGTACTATGGCTACACCTTC | CASSMYGQGPYYGYTF
13 | TRBJ1-1 | TRBD1 | - | TRBV27 | TGTGCCAGCAGTTCCCAGGGGGCGACTGAAGCTTTCTTT | CASSSQGATEAFF
16 | TRBJ1-2 | TRBD1 | - | TRBV27 | TGTGCCAGCAGCTCTCTCACACCGGACAGGGGGCATGGCTACACCTTC | CASSSLTPDRGHGYTF
15 | TRBJ2-4 | - | - | TRBV12-5 | TGTGCTAGTGGTTTGGTAGGTTTAGCCAAAAACATTCAGTACTTC | CASGLVGLAKNIQYF
13 | TRBJ1-2 | - | - | TRBV5-1 | TGCGCCAGCAGCTTGGAGGGGAACTATGGCTACACCTTC | CASSLEGNYGYTF
14 | TRBJ2-1 | - | once | TRBV29-1 | TGCAGCGCCCAGGGTGGGGTCGTGGACAATGAGCAGTTCTTC | CSAQGGVVDNEQFF
13 | TRBJ1-1 | - | - | TRBV19 | TGTGCCAGTACCCTAGAGGGGGGGACTGAAGCTTTCTTT | CASTLEGGTEAFF
16 | TRBJ2-7 | TRBD2 | - | TRBV27 | TGTGCCAGCAGTTACAGCGGCGGGAGGCCCTCCTACGAGCAGTACTTC | CASSYSGGRPSYEQYF
16 | TRBJ2-7 | - | - | TRBV7-6 | TGTGCCAGCAGCTTAGCGCTCGGGAGCGGATCCTACGAGCAGTACTTC | CASSLALGSGSYEQYF
14 | TRBJ1-4 | - | - | TRBV6-1 | TGTGCCAGCACAAAAAGGGAGTCTAATGAAAAACTGTTTTTT | CASTKRESNEKLFF
13 | TRBJ1-1 | TRBD1 | - | TRBV7-9 | TGTGCCAGCAGCCTCGGACAGGGAACTGAAGCTTTCTTT | CASSLGQGTEAFF
12 | TRBJ1-5 | - | - | TRBV27 | TGTGCCAGCAGTTCCACACGGGGGCCCCAGCATTTT | CASSSTRGPQHF
16 | TRBJ2-7 | - | - | TRBV7-9 | TGTGCCAGCAGCCCTCCGCAAATGGGGACCCCACGGGAGCAGTACTTC | CASSPPQMGTPREQYF
11 | TRBJ1-1 | - | - | TRBV10-3 | TGTGCCATAACAGAGGGCACTGAAGCTTTCTTT | CAITEGTEAFF
15 | TRBJ2-3 | - | - | TRBV9 | TGTGCCAGCAGCGCAGACCTTCCTAGCACAGATACGCAGTATTTT | CASSADLPSTDTQYF
15 | TRBJ1-2 | - | - | TRBV4-3 | TGCGCCAGCAGCCAAGATCGCGGGCAGAGCTATGGCTACACCTTC | CASSQDRGQSYGYTF
14 | TRBJ2-7 | - | once | TRBV9 | TGTGCCAGCAGCGTAGGGGACCCTGGTTACGAGCAGTACTTC | CASSVGDPGYEQYF
13 | TRBJ1-3 | - | - | TRBV6-5 | TGTGCCAGCAGTTACCGGTCGGGAAACACCATATATTTT | CASSYRSGNTIYF
14 | TRBJ1-5 | - | few | TRBV4-3 | TGCGCCAGCAGCCAAGGAGGGGTGGGTCAGCCCCAGCATTTT | CASSQGGVGQPQHF
13 | TRBJ1-1 | - | - | TRBV11-2 | TGTGCCAGCAGCTTACGACAAGTCACTGAAGCTTTCTTT | CASSLRQVTEAFF
15 | TRBJ2-7 | TRBD2 | - | TRBV13 | TGTGCCAGCAGCCCCCGGGGTAGCGGGGGCTACGAGCAGTACTTC | CASSPRGSGGYEQYF
17 | TRBJ2-5 | TRBD2 | - | TRBV13 | TGTGCCAGCAGCAGGCCGGGACTAGCGGGAGGGCGGGAGACCCAGTACTTC | CASSRPGLAGGRETQYF
15 | TRBJ2-7 | - | - | TRBV28 | TGTGCCAGCACCTCCTTATCGGGGCCGATTACCGAGCAGTACTTC | CASTSLSGPITEQYF
10 | TRBJ2-4 | - | - | TRBV7-3 | TGTGCCAGCAGCCGAATTACCAGTCGATTC | CASSRITSRF
13 | TRBJ2-4 | - | - | TRBV6-5 | TGTGCCAGCAGTCCCACGGGCCTCGGCATTCAGTACTTC | CASSPTGLGIQYF
16 | TRBJ1-1 | TRBD1 | - | TRBV29-1 | TGCAGCGTTGAAGATCGGTACAGGGGGAAGTACACTGAAGCTTTCTTT | CSVEDRYRGKYTEAFF
13 | TRBJ2-2 | TRBD1 | - | TRBV27 | TGTGCCAGCAGTTCACAGGGGAGCGGGGAGCTGTTTTTT | CASSSQGSGELFF